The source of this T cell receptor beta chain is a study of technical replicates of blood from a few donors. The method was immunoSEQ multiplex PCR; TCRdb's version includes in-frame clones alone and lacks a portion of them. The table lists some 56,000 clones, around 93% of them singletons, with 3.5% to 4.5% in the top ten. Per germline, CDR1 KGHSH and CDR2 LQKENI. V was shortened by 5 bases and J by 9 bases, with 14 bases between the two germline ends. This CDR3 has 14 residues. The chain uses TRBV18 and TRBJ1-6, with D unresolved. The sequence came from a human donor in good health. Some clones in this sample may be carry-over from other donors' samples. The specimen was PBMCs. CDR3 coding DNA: TGTGCCAGCTCATCAACCACTCCGGGTTCACCCCTCCACTTT. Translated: CASSSTTPGSPLHF.